In this sample, the clone carrying this T cell receptor beta chain turned up once. Its antigen remains unidentified. The V and J ends lost 4 bases and 4 bases, in that order; junction bases with no gene match: 11. The CDR3 contains 17 residues. Germline V gene sequence: CDR1 MGHRA, CDR2 YSYEKL. This entry is derived from a study of cytomegalovirus exposure and HLA in healthy donors. Overall study results and limits: Sequencing probably produced one cluster of sequence variants that were highly shared. A later analysis, which compared TCR beta chains of equal frequency, found the HLA-associated ones more clonally expanded. Researchers reported in a later analysis that a missense DCLRE1C variant was tied to TCR beta V- and J-gene trimming.

PCR used 60 Vbeta primers and 13 Jbeta primers. Here immunoSEQ multiplex PCR was the method, and the copy in TCRdb shows in-frame clones only, minus some. Among around 200,000 clones listed, roughly 73% were seen once. The sample comprised PBMCs. V is TRBV4-1 and J is TRBJ2-1; 9 bases are shared with TRBD2. The source of this sequence is a female donor in good health and CMV-seronegative. CDR3 DNA sequence: TGCGCCAGCAGCCGGGCTAGCGGGATTTTGGGGTACAATGAGCAGTTCTTC. Protein: CASSRASGILGYNEQFF.